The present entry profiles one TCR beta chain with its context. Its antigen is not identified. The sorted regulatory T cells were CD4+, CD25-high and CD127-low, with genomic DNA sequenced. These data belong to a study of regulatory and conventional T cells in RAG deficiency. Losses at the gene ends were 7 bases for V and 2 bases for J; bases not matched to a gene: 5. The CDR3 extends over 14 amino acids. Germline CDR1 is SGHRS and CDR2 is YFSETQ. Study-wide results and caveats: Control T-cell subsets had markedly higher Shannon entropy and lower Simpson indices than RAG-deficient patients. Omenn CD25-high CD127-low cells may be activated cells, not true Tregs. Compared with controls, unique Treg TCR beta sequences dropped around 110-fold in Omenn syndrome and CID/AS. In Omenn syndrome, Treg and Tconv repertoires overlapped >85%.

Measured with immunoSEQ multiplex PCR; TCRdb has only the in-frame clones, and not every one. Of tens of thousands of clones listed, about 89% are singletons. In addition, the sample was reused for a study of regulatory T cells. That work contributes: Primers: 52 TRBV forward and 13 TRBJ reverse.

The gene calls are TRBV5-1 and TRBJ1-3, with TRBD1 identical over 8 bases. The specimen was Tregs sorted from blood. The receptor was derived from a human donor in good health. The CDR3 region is CASGQGIPGNTIYF. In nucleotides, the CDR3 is TGCGCCAGCGGACAGGGAATCCCTGGAAACACCATATATTTT.